Following are 7 T cell receptor beta chains from one sample sequenced in a study of cytomegalovirus exposure and HLA in healthy donors. In the PCR, 60 Vbeta and 13 Jbeta primers were used. Generated by immunoSEQ multiplex PCR, the TCRdb table keeps only in-frame clones and is missing some. The sample carries more than 95,000 clones, 60% to 80% recorded once. Sequences were obtained from PBMCs. Receptors originate from a woman in her 50s in good health and CMV-seronegative.

The rearrangement uses TRBV13 and TRBJ2-1; perhaps TRBD1 as D (6 bases). Looked up from germline, CDR1 is PRHDT and CDR2 is FYEKMQ (reference sequence). CDR3 size: 13 residues. V was cut by 2 bases and J by 6 bases, with 8 bases left in between. In DNA form, the CDR3 reads TGTGCCAGCAGCTTATTGGGGGCCAATGAGCAGTTCTTC. It encodes CASSLLGANEQFF.

This chain uses TRBV7-2 with TRBJ2-7; TRBD2 is a possible D gene (5 bases). V was cut by 5 bases and J by 5 bases, with 10 bases left in between. Germline CDR1 and CDR2: SGHTA and FQGNSA. The CDR3 consists of 12 residues. The CDR3 DNA reads as TGTGCCAGCAGCAGCGGCAGGAACGAGCAGTACTTC. It specifies CASSSGRNEQYF.

The chain couples TRBV28 to TRBJ1-2; 8 bases line up with TRBD1. This CDR3 is built from 14 residues. With 9 bases clipped from V and 4 bases from J, the junction kept 10 bases outside the gene matches. CDR1 and CDR2 from the germline V gene are MDHEN and SYDVKM. Written as DNA, the CDR3 is TGTGCCAGTATCGCAGGGGGCATGGGCTATGGCTACACCTTC. Its translation is CASIAGGMGYGYTF.

This clone was counted a few times. The chain couples TRBV30 to TRBJ2-2; 12 bases align to TRBD2. The V gene end was trimmed by 3 bases and the J gene end by 6 bases; junction bases not matched to a gene: 14. This CDR3 contains 18 residues. Germline V lookup: CDR1 GTSNPN, CDR2 SVGIG (reference sequence). The DNA for the CDR3 is TGTGCCTGGAGAGTCCCTCGACTAGCGGGAGAATGGGCCGGGGAGCTGTTTTTT. Translation: CAWRVPRLAGEWAGELFF.

This clone has only a few counts. This sequence joins TRBV29-1 and TRBJ2-5, with 9 bases aligning to TRBD1. Germline trimming cut 7 bases from V and 1 base from J; bases unmatched to any gene: 10. CDR3 length: 15 amino acids. In germline, CDR1 is SQVTM, CDR2 ANQGSEA. The CDR3: CSAIVQGAAQETQYF. The CDR3 coding sequence is TGCAGCGCAATTGTACAGGGGGCGGCCCAAGAGACCCAGTACTTC.

This chain links TRBV19 with TRBJ1-3; unclear D gene. CDR3 length: 13 residues. CDR1 LNHDA and CDR2 SQIVND come from the germline V gene (reference sequence). The V gene lost 5 bases and the J gene lost 4 bases, with 9 bases spanning the gap. CDR3 DNA sequence: TGTGCCAGTAGTGGTGAAGCGGGAAACACCATATATTTT. Amino acids: CASSGEAGNTIYF.

The CDR3 DNA is TGTGCCAGCAGCCCCCCCGGTCCGGTCGACAGGAATGAAAAACTGTTTTTT. It encodes CASSPPGPVDRNEKLFF. This chain uses TRBV7-2 with TRBJ1-4, with D maybe TRBD1 (6 bases). From germline, CDR1 is SGHTA and CDR2 FQGNSA. Trimming removed 5 bases at V and 5 bases at J, with 21 bases between. The CDR3 contains 17 residues.